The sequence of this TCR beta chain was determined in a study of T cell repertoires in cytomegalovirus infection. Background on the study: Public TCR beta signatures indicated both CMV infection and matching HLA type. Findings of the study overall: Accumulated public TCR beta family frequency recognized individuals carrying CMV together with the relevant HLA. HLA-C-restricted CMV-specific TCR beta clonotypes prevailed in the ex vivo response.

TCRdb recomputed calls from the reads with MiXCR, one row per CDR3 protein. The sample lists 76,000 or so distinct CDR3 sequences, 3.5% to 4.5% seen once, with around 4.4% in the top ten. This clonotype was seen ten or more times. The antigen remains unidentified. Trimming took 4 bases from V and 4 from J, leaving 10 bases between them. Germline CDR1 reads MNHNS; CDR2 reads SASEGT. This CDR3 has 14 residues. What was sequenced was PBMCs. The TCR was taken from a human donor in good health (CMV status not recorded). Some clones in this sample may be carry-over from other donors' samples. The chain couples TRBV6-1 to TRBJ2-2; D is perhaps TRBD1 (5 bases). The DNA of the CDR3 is TGTGCCAGCAGTGCATTGACAGTCACCGGGGAGCTGTTTTTT. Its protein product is CASSALTVTGELFF.